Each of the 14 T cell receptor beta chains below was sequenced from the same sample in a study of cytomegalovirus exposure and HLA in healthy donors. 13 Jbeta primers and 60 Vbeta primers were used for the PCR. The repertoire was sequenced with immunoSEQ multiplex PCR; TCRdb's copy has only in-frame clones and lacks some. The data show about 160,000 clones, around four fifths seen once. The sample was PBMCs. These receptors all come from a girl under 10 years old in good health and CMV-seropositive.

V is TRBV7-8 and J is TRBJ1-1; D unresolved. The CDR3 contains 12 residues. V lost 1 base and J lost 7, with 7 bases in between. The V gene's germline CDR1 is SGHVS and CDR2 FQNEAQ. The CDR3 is CASSLDWLEAFF. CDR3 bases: TGTGCCAGCAGCTTAGATTGGCTTGAAGCTTTCTTT.

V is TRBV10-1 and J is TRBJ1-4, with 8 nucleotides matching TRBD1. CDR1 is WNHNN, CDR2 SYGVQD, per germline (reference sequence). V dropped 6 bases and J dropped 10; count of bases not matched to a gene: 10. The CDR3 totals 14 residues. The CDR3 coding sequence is TGCGCCAGCAGCGGGGGACAGGAGAGTTCAAAACTGTTTTTT. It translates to CASSGGQESSKLFF.

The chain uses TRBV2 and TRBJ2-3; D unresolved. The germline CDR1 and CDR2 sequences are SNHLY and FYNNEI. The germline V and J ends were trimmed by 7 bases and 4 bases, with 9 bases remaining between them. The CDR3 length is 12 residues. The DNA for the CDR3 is TGTGCCAGCACGGGTATTCCAGATACGCAGTATTTT. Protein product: CASTGIPDTQYF.

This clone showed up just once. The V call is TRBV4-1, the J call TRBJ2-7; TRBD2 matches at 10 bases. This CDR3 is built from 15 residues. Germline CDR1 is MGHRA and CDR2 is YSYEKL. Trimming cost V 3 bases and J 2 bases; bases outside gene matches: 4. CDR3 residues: CASSQPLAGAYEQYF. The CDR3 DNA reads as TGCGCCAGCAGCCAGCCCCTAGCGGGGGCCTACGAGCAGTACTTC.

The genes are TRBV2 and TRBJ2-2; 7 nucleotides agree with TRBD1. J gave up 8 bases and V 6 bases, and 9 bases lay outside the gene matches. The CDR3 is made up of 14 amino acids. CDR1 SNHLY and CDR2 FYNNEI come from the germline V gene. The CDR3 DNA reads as TGTGCCAGCAGCGCGCCGACAGGGCCGGGGGAGCTGTTTTTT. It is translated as CASSAPTGPGELFF.

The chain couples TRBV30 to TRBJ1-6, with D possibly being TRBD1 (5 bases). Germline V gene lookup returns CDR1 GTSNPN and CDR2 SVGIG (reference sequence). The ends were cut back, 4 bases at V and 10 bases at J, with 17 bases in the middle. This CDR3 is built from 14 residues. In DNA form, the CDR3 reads TGTGCCTGGAACTCGGGGGGGATACAGTCACCCCTCCACTTT. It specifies CAWNSGGIQSPLHF.

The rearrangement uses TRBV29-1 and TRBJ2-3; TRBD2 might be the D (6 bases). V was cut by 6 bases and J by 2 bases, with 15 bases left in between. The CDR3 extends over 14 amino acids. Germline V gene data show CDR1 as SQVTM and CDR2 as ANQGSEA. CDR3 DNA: TGCAGCGTCCCCCGGGCGGGGACCACAGATACGCAGTATTTT. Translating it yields CSVPRAGTTDTQYF.

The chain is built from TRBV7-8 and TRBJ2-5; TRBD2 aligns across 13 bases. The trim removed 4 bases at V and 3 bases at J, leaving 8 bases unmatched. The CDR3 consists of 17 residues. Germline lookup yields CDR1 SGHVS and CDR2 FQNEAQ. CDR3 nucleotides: TGTGCCAGCAGCTGGGGACTAGCGGGACCTGGGAAAGAGACCCAGTACTTC. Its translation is CASSWGLAGPGKETQYF.

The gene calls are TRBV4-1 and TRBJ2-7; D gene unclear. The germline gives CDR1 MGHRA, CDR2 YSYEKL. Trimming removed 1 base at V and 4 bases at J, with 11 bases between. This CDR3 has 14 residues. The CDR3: CASSQGPSFYEQYF. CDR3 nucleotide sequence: TGCGCCAGCAGCCAAGGGCCCTCCTTTTACGAGCAGTACTTC.

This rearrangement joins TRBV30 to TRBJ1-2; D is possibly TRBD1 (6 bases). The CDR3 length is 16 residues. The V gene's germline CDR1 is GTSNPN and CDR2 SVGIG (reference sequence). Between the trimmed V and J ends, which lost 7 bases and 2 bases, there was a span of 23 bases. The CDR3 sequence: CAFLALREGGNYGYTF. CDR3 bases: TGTGCCTTCCTCGCCCTCCGGGAGGGGGGAAACTATGGCTACACCTTC.

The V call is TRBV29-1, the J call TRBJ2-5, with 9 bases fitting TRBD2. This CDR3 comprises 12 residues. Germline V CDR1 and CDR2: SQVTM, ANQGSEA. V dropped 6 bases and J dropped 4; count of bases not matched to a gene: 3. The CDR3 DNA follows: TGCAGCGTATTAGCGGGAGTAGAGACCCAGTACTTC. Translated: CSVLAGVETQYF.

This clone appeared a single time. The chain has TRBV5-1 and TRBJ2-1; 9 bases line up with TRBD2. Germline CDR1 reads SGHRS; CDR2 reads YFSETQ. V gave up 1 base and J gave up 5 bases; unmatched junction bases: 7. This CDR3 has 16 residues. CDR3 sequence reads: CASSLPSGIMDNEQFF. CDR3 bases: TGCGCCAGCAGCTTGCCTAGCGGGATTATGGACAATGAGCAGTTCTTC. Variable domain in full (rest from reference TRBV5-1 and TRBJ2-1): KAGVTQTPRYLIKTRGQQVTLSCSPISGHRSVSWYQQTPGQGLQFLFEYFSETQRNKGNFPGRFSGRQFSNSRSEMNVSTLELGDSALYLCASSLPSGIMDNEQFFGPGTRLTVL.

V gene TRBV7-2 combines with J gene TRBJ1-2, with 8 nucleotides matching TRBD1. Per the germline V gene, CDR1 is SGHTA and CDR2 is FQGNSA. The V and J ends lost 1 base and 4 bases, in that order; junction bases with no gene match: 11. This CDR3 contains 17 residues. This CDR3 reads CASSLESQGARSYGYTF. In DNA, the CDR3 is TGTGCCAGCAGCTTAGAAAGTCAGGGGGCGCGGAGCTATGGCTACACCTTC.

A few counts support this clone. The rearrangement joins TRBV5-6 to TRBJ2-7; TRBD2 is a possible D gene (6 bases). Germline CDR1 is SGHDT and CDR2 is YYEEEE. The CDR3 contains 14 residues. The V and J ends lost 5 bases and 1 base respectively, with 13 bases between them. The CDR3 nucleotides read TGTGCCAGCAGGTTTTGGGGGGTTTCCTACGAGCAGTACTTC. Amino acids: CASRFWGVSYEQYF. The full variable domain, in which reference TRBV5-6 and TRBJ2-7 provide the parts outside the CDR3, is DAGVTQSPTHLIKTRGQQVTLRCSPKSGHDTVSWYQQALGQGPQFIFQYYEEEERQRGNFPDRFSGHQFPNYSSELNVNALLLGDSALYLCASRFWGVSYEQYFGPGTRLTVT.